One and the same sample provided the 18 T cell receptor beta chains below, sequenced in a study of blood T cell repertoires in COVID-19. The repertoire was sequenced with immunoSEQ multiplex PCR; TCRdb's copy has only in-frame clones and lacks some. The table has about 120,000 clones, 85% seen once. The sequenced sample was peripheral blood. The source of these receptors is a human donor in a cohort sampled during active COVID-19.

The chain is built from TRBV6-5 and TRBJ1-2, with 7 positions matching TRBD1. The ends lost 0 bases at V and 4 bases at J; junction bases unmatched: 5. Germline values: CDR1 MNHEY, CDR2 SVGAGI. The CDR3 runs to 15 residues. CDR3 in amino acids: CASSYSGGQPYGYTF. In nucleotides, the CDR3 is TGTGCCAGCAGTTACTCTGGGGGACAGCCCTATGGCTACACCTTC.

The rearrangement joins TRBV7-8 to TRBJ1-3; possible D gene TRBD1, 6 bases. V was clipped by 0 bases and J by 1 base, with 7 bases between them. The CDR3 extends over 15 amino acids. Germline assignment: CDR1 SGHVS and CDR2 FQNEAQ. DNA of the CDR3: TGTGCCAGCAGCTTAGCTACAGGGTCTGGAAACACCATATATTTT. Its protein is CASSLATGSGNTIYF.

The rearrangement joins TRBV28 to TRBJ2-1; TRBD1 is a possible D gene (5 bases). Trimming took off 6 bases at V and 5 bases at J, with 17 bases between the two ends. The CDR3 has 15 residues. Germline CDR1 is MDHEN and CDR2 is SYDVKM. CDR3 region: CASSAPSDSNNEQFF. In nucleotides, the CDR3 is TGTGCCAGCAGCGCCCCCTCCGACAGTAACAATGAGCAGTTCTTC.

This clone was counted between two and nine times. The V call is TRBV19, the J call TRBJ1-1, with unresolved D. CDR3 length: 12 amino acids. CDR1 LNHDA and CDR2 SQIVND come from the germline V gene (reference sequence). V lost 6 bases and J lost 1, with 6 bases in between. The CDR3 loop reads CASRRKNTEAFF. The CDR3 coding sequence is TGTGCCAGTAGGAGGAAGAACACTGAAGCTTTCTTT. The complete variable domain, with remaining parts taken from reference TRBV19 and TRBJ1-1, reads DGGITQSPKYLFRKEGQNVTLSCEQNLNHDAMYWYRQDPGQGLRLIYYSQIVNDFQKGDIAEGYSVSREKKESFPLTVTSAQKNPTAFYLCASRRKNTEAFFGQGTRLTVV.

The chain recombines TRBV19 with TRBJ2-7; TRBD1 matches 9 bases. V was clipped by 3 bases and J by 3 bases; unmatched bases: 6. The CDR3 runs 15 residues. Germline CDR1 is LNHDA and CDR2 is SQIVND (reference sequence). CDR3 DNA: TGTGCCAGTAGTATTCTGGGACAGGGAGTCTACGAGCAGTACTTC. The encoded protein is CASSILGQGVYEQYF.

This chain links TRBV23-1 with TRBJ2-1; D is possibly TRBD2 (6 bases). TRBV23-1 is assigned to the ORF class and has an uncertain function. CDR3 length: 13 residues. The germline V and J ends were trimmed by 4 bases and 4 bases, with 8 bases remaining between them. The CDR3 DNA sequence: TGCGCCAGCAGTCGCGGGATATACAATGAGCAGTTCTTC. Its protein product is CASSRGIYNEQFF.

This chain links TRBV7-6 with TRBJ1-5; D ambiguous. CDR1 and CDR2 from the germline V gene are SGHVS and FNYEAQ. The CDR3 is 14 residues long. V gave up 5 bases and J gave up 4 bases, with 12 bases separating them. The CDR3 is CASSDSPYNQPQHF. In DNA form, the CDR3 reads TGTGCCAGCAGCGACTCCCCGTATAATCAGCCCCAGCATTTT.

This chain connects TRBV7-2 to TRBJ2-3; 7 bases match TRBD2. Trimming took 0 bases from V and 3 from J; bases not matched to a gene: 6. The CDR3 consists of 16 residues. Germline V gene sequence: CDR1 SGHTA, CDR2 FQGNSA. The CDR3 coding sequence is TGTGCCAGCAGCTTAGCAGTCGCGGGGGATACAGATACGCAGTATTTT. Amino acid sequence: CASSLAVAGDTDTQYF.

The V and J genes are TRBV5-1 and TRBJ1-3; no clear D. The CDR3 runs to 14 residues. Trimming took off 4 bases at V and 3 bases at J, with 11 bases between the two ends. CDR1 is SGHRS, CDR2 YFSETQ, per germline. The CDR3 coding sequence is TGCGCCAGCAGCCTCCGGGAAGGTGGAAACACCATATATTTT. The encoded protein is CASSLREGGNTIYF.

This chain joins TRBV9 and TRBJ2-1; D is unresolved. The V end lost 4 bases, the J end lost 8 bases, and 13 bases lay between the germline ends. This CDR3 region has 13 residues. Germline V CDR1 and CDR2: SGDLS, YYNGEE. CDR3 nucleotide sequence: TGTGCCAGCAGCCCAAACGCCGGGTATGAGCAGTTCTTC. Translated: CASSPNAGYEQFF. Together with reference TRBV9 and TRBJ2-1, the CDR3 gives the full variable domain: DSGVTQTPKHLITATGQRVTLRCSPRSGDLSVYWYQQSLDQGLQFLIQYYNGEERAKGNILERFSAQQFPDLHSELNLSSLELGDSALYFCASSPNAGYEQFFGPGTRLTVL.

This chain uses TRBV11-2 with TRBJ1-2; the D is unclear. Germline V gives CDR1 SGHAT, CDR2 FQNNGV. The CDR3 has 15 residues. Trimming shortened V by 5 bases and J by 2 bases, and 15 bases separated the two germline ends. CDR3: CASSHLSAYNYGYTF. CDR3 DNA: TGTGCCAGCAGCCACCTCAGCGCCTACAACTATGGCTACACCTTC.

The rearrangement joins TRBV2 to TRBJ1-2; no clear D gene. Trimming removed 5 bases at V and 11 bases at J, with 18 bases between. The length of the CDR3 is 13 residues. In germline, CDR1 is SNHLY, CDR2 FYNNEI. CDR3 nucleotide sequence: TGTGCCAGCAGTCGTGGGGTTCTTGGAGGGTACACCTTC. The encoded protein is CASSRGVLGGYTF.

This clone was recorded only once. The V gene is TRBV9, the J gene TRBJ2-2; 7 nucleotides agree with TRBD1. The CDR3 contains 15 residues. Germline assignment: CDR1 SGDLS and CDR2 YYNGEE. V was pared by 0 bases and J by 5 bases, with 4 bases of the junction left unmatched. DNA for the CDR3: TGTGCCAGCAGCGTAGCAGGGGGAAAGACCGGGGAGCTGTTTTTT. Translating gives CASSVAGGKTGELFF.

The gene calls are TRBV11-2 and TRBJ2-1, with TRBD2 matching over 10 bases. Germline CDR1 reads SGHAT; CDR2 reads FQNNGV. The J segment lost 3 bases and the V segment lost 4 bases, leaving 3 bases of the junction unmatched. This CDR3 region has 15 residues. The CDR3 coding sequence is TGTGCCAGCAGCTCCGGGACTAGCGACTACAATGAGCAGTTCTTC. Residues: CASSSGTSDYNEQFF.

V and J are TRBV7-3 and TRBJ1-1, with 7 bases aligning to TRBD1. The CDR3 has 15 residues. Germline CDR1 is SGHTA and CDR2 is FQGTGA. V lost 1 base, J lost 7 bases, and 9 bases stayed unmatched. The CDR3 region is CASSLKGGANGEAFF. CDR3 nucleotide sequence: TGTGCCAGCAGCTTAAAAGGGGGCGCCAATGGTGAAGCTTTCTTT.

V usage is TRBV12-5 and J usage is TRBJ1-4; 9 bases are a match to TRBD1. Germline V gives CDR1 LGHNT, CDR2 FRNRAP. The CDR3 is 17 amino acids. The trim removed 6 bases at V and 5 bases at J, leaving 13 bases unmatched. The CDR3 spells CASGPQGQGNSNEKLFF. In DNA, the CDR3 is TGTGCTAGTGGCCCACAAGGACAGGGGAATTCCAATGAAAAACTGTTTTTT.

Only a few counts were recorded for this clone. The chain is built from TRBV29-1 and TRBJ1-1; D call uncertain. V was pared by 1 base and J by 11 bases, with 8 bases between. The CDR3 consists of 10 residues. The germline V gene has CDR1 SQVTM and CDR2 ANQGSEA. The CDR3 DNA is TGCAGCGTTGAAGGCGTAGTGGCTTTCTTT. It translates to CSVEGVVAFF.

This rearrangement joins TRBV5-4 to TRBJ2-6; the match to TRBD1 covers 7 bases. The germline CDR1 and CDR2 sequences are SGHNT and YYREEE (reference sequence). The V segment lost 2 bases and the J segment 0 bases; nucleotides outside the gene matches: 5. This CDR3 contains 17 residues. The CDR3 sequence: CASSLDREISGANVLTF. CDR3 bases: TGTGCCAGCAGCTTAGACAGGGAAATCTCTGGGGCCAACGTCCTGACTTTC. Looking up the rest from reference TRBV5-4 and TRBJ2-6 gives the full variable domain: ETGVTQSPTHLIKTRGQQVTLRCSSQSGHNTVSWYQQALGQGPQFIFQYYREEENGRGNFPPRFSGLQFPNYSSELNVNALELDDSALYLCASSLDREISGANVLTFGAGSRLTVL.